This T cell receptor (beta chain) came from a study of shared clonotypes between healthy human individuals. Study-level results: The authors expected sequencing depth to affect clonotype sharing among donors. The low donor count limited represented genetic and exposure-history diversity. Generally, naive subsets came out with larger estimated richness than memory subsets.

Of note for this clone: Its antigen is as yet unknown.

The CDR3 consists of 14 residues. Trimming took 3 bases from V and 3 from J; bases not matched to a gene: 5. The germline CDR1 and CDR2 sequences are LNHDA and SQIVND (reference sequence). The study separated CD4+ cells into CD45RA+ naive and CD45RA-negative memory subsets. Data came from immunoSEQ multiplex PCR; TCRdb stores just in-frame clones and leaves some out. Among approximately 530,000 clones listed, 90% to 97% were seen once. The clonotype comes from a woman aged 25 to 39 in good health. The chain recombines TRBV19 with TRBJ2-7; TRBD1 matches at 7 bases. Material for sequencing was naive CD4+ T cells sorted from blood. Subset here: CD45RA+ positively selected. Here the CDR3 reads CASSIVDRLYEQYF. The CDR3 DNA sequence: TGTGCCAGTAGTATTGTGGACAGGCTCTACGAGCAGTACTTC.